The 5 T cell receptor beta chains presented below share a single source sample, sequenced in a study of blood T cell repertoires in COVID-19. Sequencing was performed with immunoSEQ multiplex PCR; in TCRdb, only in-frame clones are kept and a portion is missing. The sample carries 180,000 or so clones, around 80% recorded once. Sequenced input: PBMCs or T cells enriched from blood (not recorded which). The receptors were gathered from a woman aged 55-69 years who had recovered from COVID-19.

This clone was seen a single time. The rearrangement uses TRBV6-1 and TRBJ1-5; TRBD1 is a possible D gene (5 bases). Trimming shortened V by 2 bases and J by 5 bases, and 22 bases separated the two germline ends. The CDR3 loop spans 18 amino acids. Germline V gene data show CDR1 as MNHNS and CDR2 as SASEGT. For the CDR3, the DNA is TGTGCCAGCAGTGAAAGAGGCGAGGGTCGGGGGATTTATCAGCCCCAGCATTTT. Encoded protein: CASSERGEGRGIYQPQHF.

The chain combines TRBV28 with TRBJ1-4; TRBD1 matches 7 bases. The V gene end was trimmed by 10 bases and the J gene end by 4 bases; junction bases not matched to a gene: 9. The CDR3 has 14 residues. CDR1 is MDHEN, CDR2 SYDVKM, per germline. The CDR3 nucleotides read TGTGCCATCAGGCAGACAGGGATTAATGAAAAACTGTTTTTT. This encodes CAIRQTGINEKLFF.

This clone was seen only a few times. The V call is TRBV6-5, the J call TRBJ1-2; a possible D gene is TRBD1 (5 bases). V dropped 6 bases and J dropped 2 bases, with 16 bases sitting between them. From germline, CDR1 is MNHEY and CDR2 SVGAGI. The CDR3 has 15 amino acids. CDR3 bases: TGTGCCAGCAGAGGGGCCCGTGGGGGGAACTATGGCTACACCTTC. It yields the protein CASRGARGGNYGYTF.

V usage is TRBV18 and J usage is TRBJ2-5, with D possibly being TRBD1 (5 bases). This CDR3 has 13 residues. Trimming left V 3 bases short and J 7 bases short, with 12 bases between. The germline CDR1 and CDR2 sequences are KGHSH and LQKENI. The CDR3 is CASSPNRLGTQYF. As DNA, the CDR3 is TGTGCCAGCTCACCTAACAGGCTAGGGACCCAGTACTTC.

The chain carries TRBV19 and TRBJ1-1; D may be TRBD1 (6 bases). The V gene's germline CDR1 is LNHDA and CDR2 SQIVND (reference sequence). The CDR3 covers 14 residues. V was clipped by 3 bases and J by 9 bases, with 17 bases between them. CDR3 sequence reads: CASSIAGGHRQAFF. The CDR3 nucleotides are TGTGCCAGTAGTATCGCGGGGGGCCACCGCCAAGCTTTCTTT.